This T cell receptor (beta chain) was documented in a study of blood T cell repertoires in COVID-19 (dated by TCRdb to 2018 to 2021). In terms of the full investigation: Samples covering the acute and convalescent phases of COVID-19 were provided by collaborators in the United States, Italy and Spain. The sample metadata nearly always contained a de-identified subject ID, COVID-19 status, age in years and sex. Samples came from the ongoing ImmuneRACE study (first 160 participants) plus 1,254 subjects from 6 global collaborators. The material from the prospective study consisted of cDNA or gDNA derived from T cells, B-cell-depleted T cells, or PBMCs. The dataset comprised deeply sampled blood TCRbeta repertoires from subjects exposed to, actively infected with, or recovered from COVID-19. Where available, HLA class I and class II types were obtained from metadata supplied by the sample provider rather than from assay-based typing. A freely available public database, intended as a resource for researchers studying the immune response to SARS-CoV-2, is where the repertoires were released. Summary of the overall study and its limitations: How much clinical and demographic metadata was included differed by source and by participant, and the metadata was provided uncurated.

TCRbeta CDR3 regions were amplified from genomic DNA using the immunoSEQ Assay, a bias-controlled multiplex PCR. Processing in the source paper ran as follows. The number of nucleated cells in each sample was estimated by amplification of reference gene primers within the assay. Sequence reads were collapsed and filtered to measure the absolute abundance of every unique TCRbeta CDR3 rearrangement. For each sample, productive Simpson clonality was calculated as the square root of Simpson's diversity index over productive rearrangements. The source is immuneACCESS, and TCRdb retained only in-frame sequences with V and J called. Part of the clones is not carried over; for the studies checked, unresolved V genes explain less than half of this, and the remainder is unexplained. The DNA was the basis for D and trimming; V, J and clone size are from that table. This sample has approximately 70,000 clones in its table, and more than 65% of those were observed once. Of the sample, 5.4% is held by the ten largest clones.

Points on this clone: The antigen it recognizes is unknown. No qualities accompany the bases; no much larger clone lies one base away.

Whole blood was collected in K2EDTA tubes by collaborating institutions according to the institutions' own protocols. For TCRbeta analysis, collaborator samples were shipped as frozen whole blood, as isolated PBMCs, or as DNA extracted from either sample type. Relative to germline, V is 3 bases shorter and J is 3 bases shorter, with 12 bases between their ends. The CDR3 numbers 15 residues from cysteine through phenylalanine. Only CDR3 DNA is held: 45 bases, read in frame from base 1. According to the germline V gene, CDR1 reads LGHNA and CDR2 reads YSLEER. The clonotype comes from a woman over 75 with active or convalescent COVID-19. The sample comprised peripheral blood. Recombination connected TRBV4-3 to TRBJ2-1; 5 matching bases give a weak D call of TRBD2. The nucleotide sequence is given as TGCGCCAGCAGCCAGCCCTTTGCGGGCTACAATGAGCAGTTCTTC. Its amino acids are CASSQPFAGYNEQFF.